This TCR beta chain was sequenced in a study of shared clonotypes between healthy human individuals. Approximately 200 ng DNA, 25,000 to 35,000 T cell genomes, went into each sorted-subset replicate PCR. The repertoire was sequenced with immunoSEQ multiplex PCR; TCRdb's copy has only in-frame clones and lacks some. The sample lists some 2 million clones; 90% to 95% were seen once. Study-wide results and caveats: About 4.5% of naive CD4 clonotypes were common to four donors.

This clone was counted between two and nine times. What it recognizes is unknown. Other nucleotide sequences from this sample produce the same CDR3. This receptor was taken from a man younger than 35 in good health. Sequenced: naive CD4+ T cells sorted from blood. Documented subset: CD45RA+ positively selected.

The DNA of the CDR3 is TGTGCCAGCAGCGTAGAATTGAACACTGAAGCTTTCTTT. This codes for CASSVELNTEAFF. The rearrangement uses TRBV9 and TRBJ1-1; D uncertain. This CDR3 is 13 amino acids long. Germline V lookup: CDR1 SGDLS, CDR2 YYNGEE. Trimming left V 0 bases short and J 0 bases short, with 3 bases between.